One sample yielded the 24 T cell receptor beta chains listed below, sequenced in a study of long-term antiretroviral therapy in people with HIV (dated by TCRdb to between 2020 and 2023). The immunoSEQ hsTCRB v3.0 assay was used at survey level resolution to sequence the TRB variable region. In its TCRdb copy, this immuneACCESS table keeps in-frame sequences only and misses some clones. Where compared with another copy, unresolved V genes explain less than half of these, and the others have no known cause. This sample comprises over 40,000 clones, roughly 95% of them detected only once. The biggest ten clones account for 2.7% of the sample. The specimen was unsorted PBMCs, collected 3.7 years after starting antiretroviral therapy. The receptors here all came from a woman aged 50 to 65 with HIV.

In its sample, this clone was seen once. V usage is TRBV6-6 and J usage is TRBJ1-2; D call uncertain. Trimming cost V 2 bases and J 8 bases, with 12 bases left between them. The CDR3 extends over 13 amino acids. Germline V gives CDR1 MNHNY, CDR2 SVGAGI (reference sequence). CDR3 DNA sequence: TGTGCCAGCAGTTACCGCCTCGCCGGGGGCTACACCTTC. This translates into CASSYRLAGGYTF.

This chain connects TRBV6-5 to TRBJ1-3; D is perhaps TRBD1 (5 bases). V was clipped by 6 bases and J by 6 bases, with 15 bases between them. CDR1 and CDR2 from the germline V gene are MNHEY and SVGAGI. The length of the CDR3 is 14 residues. CDR3 DNA: TGTGCCAGCAGGGAGGGGAGGGTTTTAAACACCATATATTTT. Translated: CASREGRVLNTIYF.

The chain couples TRBV2 to TRBJ2-3, with TRBD1 matching over 9 bases. The CDR3 loop spans 15 amino acids. Germline trimming cut 5 bases from V and 0 bases from J; bases unmatched to any gene: 3. Germline CDR1 reads SNHLY; CDR2 reads FYNNEI. CDR3 in DNA: TGTGCCAGCAGTTGGGACAGGGCTAGCACAGATACGCAGTATTTT. Amino acids: CASSWDRASTDTQYF. Full variable domain (missing parts from reference TRBV2 and TRBJ2-3): EPEVTQTPSHQVTQMGQEVILRCVPISNHLYFYWYRQILGQKVEFLVSFYNNEISEKSEIFDDQFSVERPDGSNFTLKIRSTKLEDSAMYFCASSWDRASTDTQYFGPGTRLTVL.

The rearrangement joins TRBV7-8 to TRBJ1-2; D unclear. Trimming took off 1 base at V and 4 bases at J, with 7 bases between the two ends. Germline lookup yields CDR1 SGHVS and CDR2 FQNEAQ. The length of the CDR3 is 13 residues. This CDR3 is CASSLVPRYGYTF. The CDR3 DNA reads TGTGCCAGCAGCTTAGTCCCCCGCTATGGCTACACCTTC.

The rearrangement joins TRBV5-8 to TRBJ2-7, with 8 nucleotides matching TRBD1. Trimming cost V 4 bases and J 2 bases; bases outside gene matches: 8. The CDR3 loop spans 15 amino acids. CDR1 is SGHTS, CDR2 YDEGEE, per germline. The CDR3 nucleotides read TGTGCCAGCAGCGCTACCGGGACAGGAACCTACGAGCAGTACTTC. The encoded protein is CASSATGTGTYEQYF.

This rearrangement joins TRBV29-1 to TRBJ1-1; D uncertain. The CDR3 runs 10 residues. The V and J ends lost 7 bases and 4 bases respectively, with 7 bases between them. Germline V gene data show CDR1 as SQVTM and CDR2 as ANQGSEA. CDR3 sequence (DNA): TGCAGCGCCTGGGTCACTGAAGCTTTCTTT. Amino acids: CSAWVTEAFF.

This chain connects TRBV10-3 to TRBJ1-2; 7 bases are shared with TRBD1. V shed 0 bases and J 4 bases; nucleotides not matched to a gene: 5. Germline V gives CDR1 ENHRY, CDR2 SYGVKD. The CDR3 totals 15 residues. CDR3: CAISESEGQIYGYTF. The CDR3, as DNA: TGTGCCATCAGTGAGTCGGAGGGACAGATCTATGGCTACACCTTC.

The chain is built from TRBV5-1 and TRBJ2-1, with unresolved D. Trimming removed 0 bases from V and 7 bases from J, with 17 bases in between. This CDR3 is 16 amino acids long. In germline, CDR1 is SGHRS, CDR2 YFSETQ. The CDR3 protein is CASSLDNRASRNEQFF. DNA for the CDR3: TGCGCCAGCAGCTTGGACAATCGGGCATCGCGGAATGAGCAGTTCTTC. The full variable domain, in which reference TRBV5-1 and TRBJ2-1 provide the parts outside the CDR3, is KAGVTQTPRYLIKTRGQQVTLSCSPISGHRSVSWYQQTPGQGLQFLFEYFSETQRNKGNFPGRFSGRQFSNSRSEMNVSTLELGDSALYLCASSLDNRASRNEQFFGPGTRLTVL.

V and J are TRBV5-8 and TRBJ1-6; D perhaps matches TRBD1 (6 bases). CDR1 and CDR2 (germline): SGHTS, YDEGEE. The ends were cut back, 2 bases at V and 7 bases at J, with 22 bases in the middle. This CDR3 contains 18 residues. CDR3 coding DNA: TGTGCCAGCAGCTTTTTACGATCGGGGGCGGGCGGCAATTCACCCCTCCACTTT. It is translated as CASSFLRSGAGGNSPLHF. Drawing the rest from reference TRBV5-8 and TRBJ1-6, the complete variable domain is EAGVTQSPTHLIKTRGQQATLRCSPISGHTSVYWYQQALGLGLQFLLWYDEGEERNRGNFPPRFSGRQFPNYSSELNVNALELEDSALYLCASSFLRSGAGGNSPLHFGNGTRLTVT.

This chain uses TRBV9 with TRBJ1-1; 8 bases fit TRBD1. The J segment lost 4 bases and the V segment lost 0 bases, leaving 8 bases of the junction unmatched. This CDR3 has 16 amino acids. From germline, CDR1 is SGDLS and CDR2 YYNGEE. CDR3 amino acids: CASSVGERTGSTEAFF. CDR3 bases: TGTGCCAGCAGCGTAGGGGAAAGGACAGGGAGCACTGAAGCTTTCTTT.

The V gene is TRBV11-1, the J gene TRBJ1-1, with 9 bases matching TRBD1. The CDR3 runs 14 residues. From germline, CDR1 is SGHAT and CDR2 FQDESV (reference sequence). Trimming took 6 bases from V and 4 from J; bases not matched to a gene: 6. CDR3 protein: CASSSGTGRTEAFF. The CDR3 nucleotides read TGTGCCAGCAGTTCCGGGACAGGGCGCACTGAAGCTTTCTTT. Filled out from reference TRBV11-1 and TRBJ1-1, the complete variable domain reads EAEVAQSPRYKITEKSQAVAFWCDPISGHATLYWYRQILGQGPELLVQFQDESVVDDSQLPKDRFSAERLKGVDSTLKIQPAELGDSAMYLCASSSGTGRTEAFFGQGTRLTVV.

The V call is TRBV5-1, the J call TRBJ2-3, with a weak D call TRBD1 (6 bases). Trimming removed 1 base from V and 7 bases from J, with 10 bases in between. CDR1 and CDR2 (germline): SGHRS, YFSETQ. The CDR3 spans 13 residues. CDR3: CASSLPQGYTQYF. CDR3 in DNA: TGCGCCAGCAGCTTGCCGCAGGGGTATACGCAGTATTTT.

The chain carries TRBV27 and TRBJ2-1; D remains unclear. The CDR3 spans 17 residues. The germline V gene has CDR1 MNHEY and CDR2 SMNVEV (reference sequence). V gave up 5 bases and J gave up 0 bases, with 17 bases separating them. In DNA, the CDR3 is TGTGCCAGCAGTCCCACCCGGGCCCCAAGCTCCTACAATGAGCAGTTCTTC. Amino acid sequence: CASSPTRAPSSYNEQFF.

The V gene is TRBV23-1, the J gene TRBJ1-5, with D unresolved. TRBV23-1 is sorted into the ORF group, with uncertain function. Trimming removed 2 bases at V and 3 bases at J, with 5 bases between. The CDR3 consists of 13 residues. The CDR3 sequence is CASSQATNQPQHF. CDR3 DNA sequence: TGCGCCAGCAGTCAAGCTACCAATCAGCCCCAGCATTTT.

The CDR3 nucleotides are TGCGCCAGCAGCCCCGGGATATCCCGGCTCCAAGAGACCCAGTACTTC. Its protein is CASSPGISRLQETQYF. The V call is TRBV4-1, the J call TRBJ2-5; D is possibly TRBD2 (5 bases). The CDR3 runs to 16 residues. The ends were cut back, 4 bases at V and 1 base at J, with 16 bases in the middle. Germline V gene data show CDR1 as MGHRA and CDR2 as YSYEKL.

This chain links TRBV6-1 with TRBJ1-3; D is possibly TRBD1 (5 bases). Trimming took 6 bases from V and 0 from J, leaving 9 bases between them. The CDR3 sequence is 14 residues long. CDR1 is MNHNS, CDR2 SASEGT, per germline. The CDR3 sequence is CASRTRASGNTIYF. The DNA for the CDR3 is TGTGCCAGCAGAACCAGGGCCTCTGGAAACACCATATATTTT.

The J gene is TRBJ1-5, the V gene TRBV10-3; 8 positions agree with TRBD1. The CDR3 extends over 14 amino acids. With 0 bases clipped from V and 10 bases from J, the junction kept 5 bases outside the gene matches. In germline, CDR1 is ENHRY, CDR2 SYGVKD. The CDR3 sequence: CAISESTGENPQHF. CDR3 nucleotide sequence: TGTGCCATCAGTGAGTCGACAGGGGAGAATCCCCAGCATTTT.

The J gene is TRBJ2-7, the V gene TRBV6-1; D possibly corresponds to TRBD2 (6 bases). CDR1 MNHNS and CDR2 SASEGT come from the germline V gene. Trimming took 4 bases from V and 6 from J, leaving 10 bases between them. The length of the CDR3 is 12 residues. CDR3 sequence: CASSGGDPEQYF. The CDR3, as DNA: TGTGCCAGCAGTGGGGGGGATCCCGAGCAGTACTTC.

The rearrangement links TRBV5-4 to TRBJ2-5; TRBD1 is a possible D gene (5 bases). The V end lost 4 bases, the J end lost 5 bases, and 12 bases lay between the germline ends. CDR3 size: 13 residues. CDR1 SGHNT and CDR2 YYREEE come from the germline V gene (reference sequence). The CDR3 reads CASSSQGVETQYF. The CDR3 DNA sequence: TGTGCCAGCAGCAGTCAGGGTGTGGAGACCCAGTACTTC.

The chain links TRBV27 to TRBJ2-3, with D perhaps matching TRBD2 (6 bases). Trimming took 8 bases from V and 0 from J, leaving 18 bases between them. Germline loops: CDR1 MNHEY, CDR2 SMNVEV (reference sequence). This CDR3 region has 16 residues. The CDR3 nucleotides read TGTGCCAGCCGTGGACTTAGACTAGGTAGCACAGATACGCAGTATTTT. Protein: CASRGLRLGSTDTQYF.

The rearrangement uses TRBV30 and TRBJ1-1; D is unresolved. This CDR3 has 15 amino acids. V lost 0 bases to trimming and J lost 5 bases, with 16 bases between them. In germline, CDR1 is GTSNPN, CDR2 SVGIG (reference sequence). The CDR3 loop reads CAWSVLLGYGTEAFF. The CDR3 coding sequence is TGTGCCTGGAGTGTACTCTTGGGGTACGGGACTGAAGCTTTCTTT.

The genes are TRBV6-5 and TRBJ1-3; D not certain. Germline CDR1 MNHEY, CDR2 SVGAGI. The V end was cut by 0 bases, the J end by 2 bases, with 8 bases between. CDR3 length: 15 amino acids. The CDR3 region has the DNA TGTGCCAGCAGTTACTCGGGAAGTACTGGAAACACCATATATTTT. This encodes CASSYSGSTGNTIYF.

The rearrangement joins TRBV6-6 to TRBJ1-2; D perhaps matches TRBD1 (6 bases). CDR1 and CDR2 from the germline V gene are MNHNY and SVGAGI (reference sequence). The CDR3 runs 13 residues. Between the trimmed V and J ends, which lost 5 bases and 8 bases, there was a span of 15 bases. CDR3 coding DNA: TGTGCCAGCAGTCACCCCACAGGGTACGGCTACACCTTC. It is translated as CASSHPTGYGYTF.

This chain joins TRBV7-3 and TRBJ2-7; 10 bases match TRBD1. CDR1 SGHTA and CDR2 FQGTGA come from the germline V gene. J gave up 2 bases and V 3 bases, and 10 bases lay outside the gene matches. This CDR3 is 17 amino acids long. Written as DNA, the CDR3 is TGTGCCAGCAGCTTTTCTTGGGACAGGGGATTTCCCTACGAGCAGTACTTC. Its protein product is CASSFSWDRGFPYEQYF.